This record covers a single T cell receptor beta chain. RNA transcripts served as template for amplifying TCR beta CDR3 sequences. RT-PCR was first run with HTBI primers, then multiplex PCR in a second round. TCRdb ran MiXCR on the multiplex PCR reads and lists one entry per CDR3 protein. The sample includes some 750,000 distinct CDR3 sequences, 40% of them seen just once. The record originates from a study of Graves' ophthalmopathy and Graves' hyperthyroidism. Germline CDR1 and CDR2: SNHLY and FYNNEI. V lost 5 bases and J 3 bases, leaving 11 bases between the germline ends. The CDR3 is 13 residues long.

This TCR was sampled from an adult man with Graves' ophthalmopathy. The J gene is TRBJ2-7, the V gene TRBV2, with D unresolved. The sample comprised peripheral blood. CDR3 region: CASSLIDGYEQYF. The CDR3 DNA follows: TGTGCCAGCAGTCTAATCGACGGCTACGAGCAGTACTTC.